This T cell receptor beta chain came from a study of blood T cell repertoires in COVID-19. Background on the study: COVID-19 samples collected from the United States, Italy and Spain covered acute and convalescent phases.

TCRdb keeps only in-frame clones here, not all; method: immunoSEQ multiplex PCR. The sample lists approximately 100,000 clones, approximately 84% occurring once. CDR3 length equals 13 residues. CDR1 GTSNPN and CDR2 SVGIG come from the germline V gene (reference sequence). As for this clone: One end of the junction varies from germline; a read error may be responsible.

The V gene is TRBV30, the J gene TRBJ1-2, with unresolved D. The TCR sequence derives from a human donor in a cohort sampled during active COVID-19. Sequences were obtained from peripheral blood. The CDR3 region is CARRRARNYGYTF. Here the CDR3 DNA reads TGTGCCCGGAGGAGGGCTAGAAACTATGGCTACACCTTC.